The 8 T cell receptor beta chains below come from one sample, sequenced in a study of shared clonotypes between healthy human individuals. TCRdb's copy holds only in-frame clones and misses some; the assay was immunoSEQ multiplex PCR. Here the sample spans around 1.9 million clones, 90% to 95% being singletons. As defined, naive CD8 cells were CD45RO-negative and positively selected for CCR7, with terminally differentiated effector memory CD45RA+ cells excluded. The specimen was naive CD8+ T cells from PBMCs. The receptors were sampled from a man aged 18 to 30 in good health. Some clones in this sample may be carry-over from other donors' samples.

This clone was found once. Mismatch with germline at one junction end may stem from a read error. The chain carries TRBV11-3 and TRBJ2-3; D remains unclear. Germline loops: CDR1 SGHNT, CDR2 YENEEA. The CDR3 extends over 14 amino acids. Here the CDR3 reads CASSLVGSADTQYF. In DNA, the CDR3 is TGTGCCAGCAGTTTAGTGGGGTCTGCAGATACGCAGTATTTT.

This chain connects TRBV4-3 to TRBJ2-7; the D gene is possibly TRBD2 (6 bases). Trimming took 0 bases from V and 3 from J, leaving 15 bases between them. The CDR3 runs 16 residues. Germline CDR1 and CDR2: LGHNA and YSLEER. CDR3 region: CASSQDQERGFYEQYF. The CDR3 DNA follows: TGCGCCAGCAGCCAAGACCAGGAACGGGGGTTCTACGAGCAGTACTTC.

In this sample, this clone turned up once. Other DNA variants within this sample encode the same CDR3. The V and J genes are TRBV19 and TRBJ2-1; maybe TRBD2 (5 bases). This CDR3 spans 14 amino acids. Germline CDR1 reads LNHDA; CDR2 reads SQIVND (reference sequence). V lost 3 bases and J lost 4, with 10 bases in between. The CDR3 spells CASSILAAYNEQFF. CDR3 DNA: TGTGCCAGTAGTATCCTAGCAGCGTACAATGAGCAGTTCTTC. Based on the CDR3 plus reference TRBV19 and TRBJ2-1, the full variable domain is DGGITQSPKYLFRKEGQNVTLSCEQNLNHDAMYWYRQDPGQGLRLIYYSQIVNDFQKGDIAEGYSVSREKKESFPLTVTSAQKNPTAFYLCASSILAAYNEQFFGPGTRLTVL.

This chain uses TRBV5-1 with TRBJ2-7, with 8 positions matching TRBD2. Germline CDR1 reads SGHRS; CDR2 reads YFSETQ. The CDR3 is 15 amino acids. The J segment lost 3 bases and the V segment lost 4 bases, leaving 9 bases of the junction unmatched. The CDR3 reads CASSGPGLGVYEQYF. The CDR3 nucleotides read TGCGCCAGCAGCGGACCGGGACTAGGAGTCTACGAGCAGTACTTC.

The rearrangement uses TRBV28 and TRBJ1-3; D is unresolved. The CDR3 length is 15 residues. The ends were cut back, 3 bases at V and 0 bases at J, with 9 bases in the middle. The V gene's germline CDR1 is MDHEN and CDR2 SYDVKM. The CDR3 is CASSFGRASGNTIYF. The CDR3 region has the DNA TGTGCCAGCAGTTTCGGGCGGGCCTCTGGAAACACCATATATTTT.

J is TRBJ2-3 and V is TRBV9; D is unresolved. Germline V lookup: CDR1 SGDLS, CDR2 YYNGEE. This CDR3 has 14 residues. Trimming removed 3 bases at V and 4 bases at J, with 12 bases between. CDR3 nucleotides: TGTGCCAGCAGCGCGAAGCCCTCGCCAGATACGCAGTATTTT. It translates to CASSAKPSPDTQYF.

The rearrangement uses TRBV29-1 and TRBJ2-1, with 11 bases fitting TRBD1. The length of the CDR3 is 14 residues. CDR1 is SQVTM and CDR2 is ANQGSEA in the germline V gene. With 7 bases clipped from V and 1 base from J, the junction kept 3 bases outside the gene matches. The CDR3 sequence: CSGGQGGSYNEQFF. In DNA, the CDR3 is TGCAGCGGGGGACAGGGGGGATCCTACAATGAGCAGTTCTTC.

The CDR3 here is CASSLGVLSSYEQYF. DNA for the CDR3: TGTGCCAGCAGCTTAGGGGTACTGAGCTCCTACGAGCAGTACTTC. The V call is TRBV5-4, the J call TRBJ2-7; TRBD1 is a possible D gene (5 bases). In germline, CDR1 is SGHNT, CDR2 YYREEE (reference sequence). The germline V and J ends were trimmed by 2 bases and 0 bases, with 12 bases remaining between them. The CDR3 is 15 residues long.